This entry concerns a single TCR beta chain. Its target is not known. This CDR3 comprises 15 residues. J was trimmed by 0 bases and V by 0 bases; bases with no gene match: 0. Germline CDR1 SGHAT, CDR2 FQNNGV. TCRdb keeps only in-frame clones here, not all; method: immunoSEQ multiplex PCR. The profile shows 70,000 to 95,000 clones, over 85% of them singletons. This entry is derived from a study of cytomegalovirus exposure and HLA in healthy donors. Overall study context: It was reported in a later analysis that the same platform had been used for the 90 to 150 validation repertoires as for the approximately 670 first-cohort repertoires.

Study-level results: A subsequent analysis found that TCR clusters from the first cohort also tended to co-occur in the approximately 130 validation repertoires, with approximately 95% of cluster scores above 0. Rare sequences made up most TCRs, while some public TCRs were found in many donors.

The sequenced material came from PBMCs. This TCR came from a woman between 25 and 40 years old in good health and CMV-seronegative. This rearrangement joins TRBV11-2 to TRBJ2-3; 7 bases are shared with TRBD2. CDR3 sequence (DNA): TGTGCCAGCAGCTTAGAACTAGCGAGCACAGATACGCAGTATTTT. Its protein product is CASSLELASTDTQYF.